This entry features one TCR beta chain sequence. Its recognized antigen is unknown. It has no much larger one-base neighbor in the sample; base qualities were not kept. The CDR3 runs 17 residues from the cysteine to the phenylalanine. Of the read, only the CDR3 DNA is kept; its 51 bases are in frame from base 1. This sample was included in a study of cytomegalovirus exposure and HLA in healthy donors (dated by TCRdb to between 2016 and 2019). Study-wide context: In an earlier analysis of approximately 640 of the donors, under 300 Gb of sequence data and some 100 million unique TCR beta sequences from about 179 million T cells were reported. The study profiled the T cell repertoires of 500 to 800 subjects by immunosequencing and related them to cytomegalovirus serostatus. The number of donors typed differed by locus, with 629-630 for A, B, C, DRB1 and DQB1, more than 500 for DQA1, under 610 for DPA1, and some 440 for DPB1. Among some 400 genotyped donors of the cohort, an average of roughly 230,000 unique TCR beta nucleotide sequences was sequenced per donor, of which about 20% were non-productive. Alongside the repertoire data, information on donor age, sex, ethnicity and CMV serostatus was compiled. To decide whether each TCR beta V gene segment behaved as functional or pseudogenic, an earlier analysis of some 540 of the donors relied on high-throughput TCR beta sequencing. An early release covering 550 to 700 HLA-typed donors comprised about 290 gigabases of sequencing data and around 86 million unique TCR sequences. All discovery cohort repertoires had been generated using a single sequencing platform. Class I and class II HLA loci were covered by the typing at four-digit resolution. Several DR-DQ haplotypes were treated as single units for association and clustering because of strong linkage in the cohort. Of the roughly 400 genotyped donors, approximately 82% fell in the genetic ancestry cluster associated with self-reported Caucasian donors. The aim of the study was to test whether cataloging public T cell receptors could identify signatures of past pathogen exposure. A later analysis re-examined previously published TCR beta repertoires from around 670 donors and added high-resolution HLA genotyping to investigate patterns of TCR occurrence. In a later genetic analysis, genome-wide SNP genotypes for about 55% of the roughly 700 donors were used, and that subset was treated as a discovery cohort. Along with the approximately 650-subject first cohort, a separate validation cohort of around 110 different subjects was used. Rather than drawing on any new phenotypic data, the later analysis identified candidate immune exposures from TCR beta sequences and the way those sequences occurred across donors. The study combined high-throughput TCR immunosequencing, statistical association of individual TCRs with disease status, and machine learning to predict cytomegalovirus infection status.

Results the study describes overall, beyond this receptor: Most TCR sequences were seen in very few donors, while some public TCRs were found in many individuals. In a later genetic analysis, fewer N-insertions in productive TCRs were reported among donors in an Asian-associated ancestry cluster than the roughly 640-donor mean. A later analysis found that TCR association rates varied across HLA loci, with DRB1 alleles showing the most associated TCRs and HLA-C alleles the fewest. Compared with equally common non-associated chains, HLA-associated TCR beta chains in a later analysis were more clonally expanded and had lower generation probabilities. Linkage disequilibrium might explain the correlated functional status among segregating V segments, but an unknown experimental factor could not be ruled out. The presence/absence analyses assumed that sequencing depth was roughly uniform across donors, and that assumption may not be true. When HLA alleles, especially DR and DQ, strongly co-occurred, attributing TCR associations to individual alleles was difficult. Most CMV-associated TCR beta chains appeared to be HLA-restricted in a later analysis, and the HLA associations seemed to be driven largely by CMV exposure. A later genetic analysis associated a missense DCLRE1C variant with V-gene and J-gene trimming of TCR beta chains, and an independent cohort replicated the association. CMV serostatus was the only immune exposure information available for the cohort. At a false discovery rate of 0.05, a later analysis linked approximately 18,000 TCR beta sequences to specific HLA alleles. The 87-base-pair reads could not distinguish some IMGT-functional V segments, including TRBV6-2 and TRBV6-3, so those segments were excluded. A later analysis reported that several top co-occurrence clusters appeared linked to parvovirus B19, influenza, CMV and Epstein-Barr virus. In an earlier analysis of more than 450 of the donors, most TCR beta V segments were observed in productive rearrangements about 87% or about 30% of the time, broadly matching IMGT annotations. Three of the identified cytomegalovirus-associated TCR beta chains were confirmed in vitro to be specific for cytomegalovirus antigens. The sequencing pipeline was judged likely to have produced a cluster of highly shared sequence variants as a technical artifact. The earlier analysis of some 540 of the donors excluded approximately 17 rarely observed V segments, including chromosome 9 orphons, because counts were too low. A further reported finding was that TCR beta sequences accurately predicted the HLA-A and HLA-B alleles for most subjects in the first cohort. The authors suggested that the approach could potentially be generalized to other disease states and immunological phenotypes. A total of fewer than 200 TCR beta chains were listed by the study as associated with cytomegalovirus. Because HLA typing was missing for some donors at each locus, association tests included only the typed subset. The cohort was sequenced for TCR beta chains only, and without alpha or paired-chain data the features that could be detected were limited. Cytomegalovirus status was reported to be diagnosed by the classifier with high specificity and sensitivity in both the original and validation cohorts.

The cohort consisted of some 670 healthy bone marrow donors. At the time of sampling, every cohort member was nominally healthy, though immune exposures that went unrecorded were likely present. The donor tested CMV seronegative, placing the donor among the 350 or so seronegative members of the cohort. Every donor gave a peripheral blood sample, and the peripheral blood mononuclear cells from that sample were used for TCR beta sequencing. The Qiagen DNeasy Blood Extraction Kit was used to extract genomic DNA from the blood cell samples. Library preparation employed the immunoSEQ multiplex PCR assay. The multiplex PCR relied on a mix of 60 forward primers for TCR Vbeta segments and 13 reverse primers for TCR Jbeta segments. The CDR3 region of rearranged TCR beta genes was amplified from genomic DNA with a multiplex PCR assay. Amplified TCR beta libraries were sequenced as 87-base-pair reads on the Illumina HiSeq System. Turning to the authors' computational methods: In a later analysis, 70 million to 95 million unique TCR beta chains were counted across the 500 to 850 repertoires, and roughly 9.9 million of these chains were shared by at least two donors. Raw reads were error-corrected and collapsed into unique sequences with a nearest-neighbor algorithm that merged closely related sequences to remove PCR and sequencing errors. Alignment of CDR3 sequences to IMGT reference sequences was used to assign V, D and J gene segments. For a sequence to be retained, a match of at least six nucleotides to both a V gene segment and a J gene segment was required. A rearrangement was called productive if the CDR3 had no stop codons and remained in frame with V and J, and every other rearrangement was called non-productive. Following IMGT convention, CDR3 was defined as the stretch from the second conserved V-encoded cysteine up to the conserved J-encoded phenylalanine. The earlier analysis of roughly 590 of the donors excluded sequences that lacked an unambiguous match to a single V gene segment. An earlier analysis of fewer than 750 of the donors classified V segments as functional when productive rearrangements were above 56.7% and as segregating when the standard deviation between donors was above 5%. A statistical classification framework was developed to diagnose cytomegalovirus status using the catalog of TCR beta chain sequences. In a later analysis, V and J genes were assigned by comparing TCR nucleotide sequences against IMGT/GENE-DB human TR gene sequences. A later analysis assigned CDR3 sequences and most-parsimonious VDJ recombination scenarios with the TCRdist pipeline. In a later analysis, each TCR beta chain was defined by its CDR3 amino acid sequence together with its V-gene family, and reads without a unique V-gene family were excluded. In a later analysis, 450 to 600 highly shared, low-generation-probability nucleotide sequences were removed to address suspected cross-contamination and a sequencing artifact. A later analysis calculated a clonal expansion index for each public chain from normalized within-repertoire ranks of inferred template counts. Generation probabilities in a later analysis came from a VDJ recombination model fitted to out-of-frame rearrangements, and those results were checked against IGoR. A later analysis scored TCR-TCR, TCR-HLA and TCR-CMV co-occurrence with hypergeometric tests, applying a repertoire-size bias correction to TCR pairs. In a later analysis, false discovery rates were estimated by permuting HLA or CMV assignments 20 times. A later analysis grouped co-occurring TCRs with DBSCAN, adding TCRdist sequence similarity when clustering within HLA-allele-positive subsets. For co-occurrence clustering, repertoires with fewer than 30,000 or more than 120,000 public chains were excluded, along with about five repertoires with anomalous nucleotide sharing. The clones in this table, taken by TCRdb from immuneACCESS, are in-frame only. Not every clone is retained; where verified, under half of the shortfall comes from an unresolved V gene, and the cause of the rest is unknown. The D gene and trimming were derived from the DNA, and the V and J assignments and clone size from that table. Here the sample has about 110,000 clones; about three quarters occur a single time. In total, the top ten clones hold roughly 5.7% of the sample.

This TCR derives from a male donor in good health and CMV-seronegative. Recombination linked TRBV21-1 to TRBJ2-5; TRBD2 is the table's D call, not checked against the DNA. TRBV21-1 is marked as a pseudogene. Sequenced: PBMCs. CDR3 reads: CASRSSAQREYQDTQYF. The nucleotide sequence is given as TGTGCCAGCAGAAGCTCCGCCCAGCGGGAATATCAAGATACCCAGTACTTC.